The 19 T cell receptor beta chains reported below all come from one sample, sequenced in a study of tumor and adjacent non-tumor tissue in lung cancer. TCRbeta libraries were built with three rounds of nested PCR, modified from ARM-PCR. TCRdb independently ran MiXCR on the multiplex PCR reads; one entry per CDR3 protein. Of approximately 76,000 distinct CDR3 sequences in the sample, around two thirds were seen once. The template was RNA from unsorted bulk tissue. Sequencing input: lung tumor tissue. The receptors were gathered from a woman between 65 and 79 years old with non-small cell lung cancer.

The chain employs TRBV11-3 and TRBJ2-1; no reliable D call. Trimming shortened V by 4 bases and J by 9 bases, and 13 bases separated the two germline ends. This CDR3 has 13 amino acids. Germline CDR1 and CDR2: SGHNT and YENEEA. The CDR3 protein is CASSSPQVAEQFF. In nucleotides, the CDR3 is TGTGCCAGCAGCTCCCCACAAGTGGCTGAGCAGTTCTTC.

This clonotype is deemed medium-sized. This chain connects TRBV20-1 to TRBJ2-5; 8 bases agree with TRBD2. J was trimmed by 2 bases and V by 3 bases; bases with no gene match: 5. The CDR3 spans 14 residues. CDR1 is DFQATT, CDR2 SNEGSKA, per germline (reference sequence). Written as DNA, the CDR3 is TGCAGTGCTAGTACACTAGCGGATCAAGAGACCCAGTACTTC. This encodes CSASTLADQETQYF.

In its sample, this clonotype was seen once. A read error is possible here, since a much larger clone lies one base away. J is TRBJ2-1 and V is TRBV20-1; D possibly corresponds to TRBD2 (6 bases). Between the trimmed V and J ends, which lost 8 bases and 4 bases, there was a span of 30 bases. In germline, CDR1 is DFQATT, CDR2 SNEGSKA (reference sequence). This CDR3 is built from 18 residues. As DNA, the CDR3 is TGCAGTACTCTCGAACCGCGGGACCCCGGGGCGGGGTACAATGAGCAGTTCTTC. This encodes CSTLEPRDPGAGYNEQFF.

For this clonotype: Compared with germline, one end of the junction differs, possibly owing to a read error. CDR3 in amino acids: CAGSEDSRAWAGELFF. The CDR3 DNA is TGTGCCGGCAGTGAAGACTCGAGGGCATGGGCCGGGGAGCTGTTTTTT. The chain links TRBV6-1 to TRBJ2-2; D is possibly TRBD2 (5 bases). Germline CDR1 is MNHNS and CDR2 is SASEGT. The CDR3 covers 16 residues.

Regarding this clonotype: With a much larger clone just one base away, this may be a read error. This rearrangement joins TRBV28 to TRBJ2-7, with D perhaps matching TRBD1 (5 bases). This CDR3 contains 14 residues. V was shortened by 10 bases and J by 6 bases, with 22 bases between the two germline ends. The germline gives CDR1 MDHEN, CDR2 SYDVKM. In DNA form, the CDR3 reads TGTGCCAACAGCTCCTCAGGGCTCCGATCCGAGCAGTACTTC. It specifies CANSSSGLRSEQYF.

Remarks on this clonotype: Compared with germline, one end of the junction differs, possibly owing to a read error. The chain uses TRBV5-6 and TRBJ2-1, with D possibly being TRBD2 (6 bases). Per germline, CDR1 SGHDT and CDR2 YYEEEE. The CDR3 is made up of 17 amino acids. This chain's CDR3 is CVSSDPRDFYSYNEQFF. The CDR3 DNA reads TGTGTCAGCAGCGACCCCCGGGACTTCTACTCCTACAATGAGCAATTCTTC.

With respect to this clonotype: Lacking the conserved final phenylalanine or tryptophan, this CDR3 likely reflects a read error. This sequence joins TRBV7-8 and TRBJ2-3; unclear D gene. Germline assignment: CDR1 SGHVS and CDR2 FQNEAQ. The CDR3 extends over 12 amino acids. V lost 2 bases and J 6 bases, leaving 6 bases between the germline ends. The CDR3: CASSLYGDTQYY. In DNA, the CDR3 is TGTGCCAGCAGCTTATATGGGGATACGCAGTATTAT.

As regards this clonotype: At one of its ends the junction is not consistent with the germline gene, which may arise from a read error. V usage is TRBV6-5 and J usage is TRBJ2-2; D is ambiguous. CDR3 length equals 14 residues. Germline V gene sequence: CDR1 MNHEY, CDR2 SVGAGI. Written as DNA, the CDR3 is TGTGCCGGCAGTCGCCTGGGGTCCCCCGGGGAGCTGTTTTTT. As protein: CAGSRLGSPGELFF.

To note about this clonotype: No conserved phenylalanine or tryptophan is present at the end of the CDR3, so a read error is the likely explanation. The V call is TRBV29-1, the J call TRBJ2-3, with 7 positions matching TRBD1. This CDR3 has 14 amino acids. Per germline, CDR1 SQVTM and CDR2 ANQGSEA. CDR3 sequence (DNA): TGCATCGTGGGAGACAGGGCTAGCACAGATACGCAGTATTCT. Protein sequence: CIVGDRASTDTQYS.

This clonotype is classed as hyperexpanded. CDR3 coding DNA: TGCAGCGTTAGGGCTAGCGCCTCCTACGAGCAGTACTTC. It is translated as CSVRASASYEQYF. The rearrangement uses TRBV29-1 and TRBJ2-7; tentatively, D is TRBD2 (6 bases). The CDR3 runs to 13 residues. V was shortened by 5 bases and J by 0 bases, with 11 bases between the two germline ends. Germline-derived CDR1 and CDR2 are SQVTM and ANQGSEA.

Turning to this clonotype: The junction departs from germline at one end; a sequencing error may be responsible. The V and J genes are TRBV5-1 and TRBJ1-1, with TRBD1 matching 7 bases. Germline CDR1 is SGHRS and CDR2 is YFSETQ. The CDR3 sequence is 15 residues long. The CDR3 spells CASSNPGQRRTKAFF. The CDR3, as DNA: TGTGCCAGCAGCAATCCGGGACAGCGGAGAACTAAAGCTTTCTTT. Together with reference TRBV5-1 and TRBJ1-1, the CDR3 gives the full variable domain: KAGVTQTPRYLIKTRGQQVTLSCSPISGHRSVSWYQQTPGQGLQFLFEYFSETQRNKGNFPGRFSGRQFSNSRSEMNVSTLELGDSALYLCASSNPGQRRTKAFFGQGTRLTVV.

This clonotype has more than one count but fewer than ten. A read error may explain this, as a much larger clone is one base away. This rearrangement joins TRBV20-1 to TRBJ2-7; D possibly corresponds to TRBD2 (6 bases). Per germline, CDR1 DFQATT and CDR2 SNEGSKA (reference sequence). The CDR3 has 12 amino acids. CDR3 sequence reads: CSAGPTGTPQYF. In DNA, the CDR3 is TGCAGCGCGGGACCTACCGGGACTCCACAGTACTTC.

Ten or more counts support this clonotype. V usage is TRBV12-3 or TRBV12-4 and J usage is TRBJ2-5; D ambiguous. Trimming pared 5 bases from V and 1 base from J, leaving 11 bases between. This CDR3 has 14 residues. CDR3 nucleotides: TGTGCCAGCAGTATTCCTGGCAGCCAAGAGACCCAGTACTTC. Translating gives CASSIPGSQETQYF.

This chain connects TRBV2 to TRBJ2-5; tentatively, D is TRBD1 (6 bases). The germline gives CDR1 SNHLY, CDR2 FYNNEI. The V and J ends lost 7 bases and 7 bases respectively, with 16 bases between them. The CDR3 covers 13 residues. This chain's CDR3 is CASNVRGEGTQYF. The CDR3 DNA follows: TGTGCCAGCAATGTCAGGGGCGAAGGGACCCAGTACTTC. Filled out from reference TRBV2 and TRBJ2-5, the complete variable domain reads EPEVTQTPSHQVTQMGQEVILRCVPISNHLYFYWYRQILGQKVEFLVSFYNNEISEKSEIFDDQFSVERPDGSNFTLKIRSTKLEDSAMYFCASNVRGEGTQYFGPGTRLLVL.

Many counts were recorded for this clonotype. The rearrangement uses TRBV5-1 and TRBJ2-5, with D hard to call. CDR1 and CDR2 (germline): SGHRS, YFSETQ. Between the trimmed V and J ends, which lost 0 bases and 2 bases, there was a span of 11 bases. The CDR3 loop spans 15 amino acids. The CDR3, as DNA: TGCGCCAGCAGCTTGGGGTCGGTGGCACAAGAGACCCAGTACTTC. Protein sequence: CASSLGSVAQETQYF.

Remarks on this clonotype: The junction does not match germline at one end; this may be a read error. The chain uses TRBV29-1 and TRBJ1-6; D is perhaps TRBD1 (6 bases). This CDR3 comprises 14 residues. Germline V gene data show CDR1 as SQVTM and CDR2 as ANQGSEA. In DNA, the CDR3 is TGCAGCGTTGAAGAGCGGGGGCCGAGTTCACACCTCCACTTT. It translates to CSVEERGPSSHLHF. The whole variable domain, filled in from reference TRBV29-1 and TRBJ1-6, reads SAVISQKPSRDICQRGTSLTIQCQVDSQVTMMFWYRQQPGQSLTLIATANQGSEATYESGFVIDKFPISRPNLTFSTLTVSNMSPEDSSIYLCSVEERGPSSHLHFGNGTRLTVT.

J is TRBJ2-1 and V is TRBV12-5, with a possible D match to TRBD1 (5 bases). Germline V gene data show CDR1 as LGHNT and CDR2 as FRNRAP. Trimming left V 4 bases short and J 0 bases short, with 10 bases between. The CDR3 loop spans 15 amino acids. The CDR3 spells CASGSVGASYNEQFF. The DNA for the CDR3 is TGTGCTAGTGGTTCCGTAGGGGCCTCCTACAATGAGCAGTTCTTC.

Comment on this clonotype: Because the CDR3 is missing its conserved closing phenylalanine or tryptophan, this is likely a read error. The chain is built from TRBV5-4 and TRBJ2-1; tentative D call: TRBD2 (5 bases). Looked up from germline, CDR1 is SGHNT and CDR2 is YYREEE (reference sequence). CDR3 length: 14 residues. CDR3: CPSSLFGTYNEQFL. The CDR3 DNA is TGTCCCAGCAGTTTGTTCGGGACCTACAATGAGCAGTTCTTA.

With regard to this clonotype: The CDR3 carries no conserved terminal phenylalanine or tryptophan, so it likely arises from a read error. This chain links TRBV29-1 with TRBJ2-5; 10 nucleotides align to TRBD1. The CDR3 consists of 13 residues. Germline V gene lookup returns CDR1 SQVTM and CDR2 ANQGSEA. DNA for the CDR3: TGCAGCGCAGGACAGGGGGAGGTAGAGTCCCAGTACTGC. Its translation: CSAGQGEVESQYC.